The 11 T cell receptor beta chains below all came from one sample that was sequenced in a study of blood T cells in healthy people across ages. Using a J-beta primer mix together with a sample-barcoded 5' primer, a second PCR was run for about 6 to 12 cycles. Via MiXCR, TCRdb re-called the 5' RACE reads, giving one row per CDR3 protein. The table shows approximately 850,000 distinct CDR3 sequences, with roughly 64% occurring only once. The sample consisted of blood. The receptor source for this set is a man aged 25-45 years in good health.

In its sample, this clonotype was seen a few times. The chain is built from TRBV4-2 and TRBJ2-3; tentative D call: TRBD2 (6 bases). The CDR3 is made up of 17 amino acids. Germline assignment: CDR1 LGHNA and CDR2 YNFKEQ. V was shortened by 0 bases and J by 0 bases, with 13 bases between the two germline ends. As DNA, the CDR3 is TGTGCCAGCAGCCAAGATGGGCGGGGCCGGAGCACAGATACGCAGTATTTT. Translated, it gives CASSQDGRGRSTDTQYF.

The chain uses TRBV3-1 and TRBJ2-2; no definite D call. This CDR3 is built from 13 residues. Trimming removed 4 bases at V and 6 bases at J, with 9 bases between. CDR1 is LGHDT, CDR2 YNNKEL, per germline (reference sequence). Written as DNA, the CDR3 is TGTGCCAGCAGCCCTCAGTTGCCCGGGGAGCTGTTTTTT. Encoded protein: CASSPQLPGELFF. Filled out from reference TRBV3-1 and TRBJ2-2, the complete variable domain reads DTAVSQTPKYLVTQMGNDKSIKCEQNLGHDTMYWYKQDSKKFLKIMFSYNNKELIINETVPNRFSPKSPDKAHLNLHINSLELGDSAVYFCASSPQLPGELFFGEGSRLTVL.

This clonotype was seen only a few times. Here the CDR3 reads CASSYQDRWGGEQYF. The CDR3 DNA sequence: TGTGCCAGCAGTTACCAAGACAGGTGGGGTGGCGAGCAGTACTTC. The chain links TRBV27 to TRBJ2-5, with D possibly being TRBD1 (6 bases). The better agreement between TRBJ2-7 and the DNA end casts doubt on the J call. CDR1 is MNHEY and CDR2 is SMNVEV in the germline V gene (reference sequence). The CDR3 has 15 residues.

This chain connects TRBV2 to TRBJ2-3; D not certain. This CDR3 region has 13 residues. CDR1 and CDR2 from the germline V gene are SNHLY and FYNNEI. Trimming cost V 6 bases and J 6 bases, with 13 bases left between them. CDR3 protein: CASRIALGDTQYF. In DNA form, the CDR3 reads TGTGCCAGCAGGATCGCACTTGGGGATACGCAGTATTTT.

Here the CDR3 reads CASSEGSGRSSYEQYF. For the CDR3, the DNA is TGTGCCAGCTCAGAGGGAAGCGGGAGAAGCTCCTACGAGCAGTACTTC. The V and J genes are TRBV18 and TRBJ2-7; 8 positions agree with TRBD2. Germline V gene data show CDR1 as KGHSH and CDR2 as LQKENI. The CDR3 is 16 residues long. Germline trimming cut 5 bases from V and 0 bases from J; bases unmatched to any gene: 9.

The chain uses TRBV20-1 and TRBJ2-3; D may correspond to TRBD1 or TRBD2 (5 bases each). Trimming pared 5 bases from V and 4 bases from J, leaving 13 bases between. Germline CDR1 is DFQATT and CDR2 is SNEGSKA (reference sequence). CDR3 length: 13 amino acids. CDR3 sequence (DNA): TGCAGTGCTCGGGACCCTAAGGCAGATACGCAGTATTTT. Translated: CSARDPKADTQYF.

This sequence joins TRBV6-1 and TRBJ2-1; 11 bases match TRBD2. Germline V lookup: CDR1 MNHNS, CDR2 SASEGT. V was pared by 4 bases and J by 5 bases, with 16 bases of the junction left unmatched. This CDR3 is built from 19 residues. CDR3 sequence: CASSGPSGGILEVDNEQFF. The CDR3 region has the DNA TGTGCCAGCAGTGGGCCTAGCGGGGGGATCCTGGAGGTAGACAATGAGCAGTTCTTC.

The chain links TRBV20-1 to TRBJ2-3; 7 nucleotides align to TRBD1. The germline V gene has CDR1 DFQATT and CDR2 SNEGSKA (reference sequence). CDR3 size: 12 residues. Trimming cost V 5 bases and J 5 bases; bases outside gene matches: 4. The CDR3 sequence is CSARTGEDTQYF. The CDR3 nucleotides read TGCAGTGCTCGTACAGGGGAAGATACGCAGTATTTT.

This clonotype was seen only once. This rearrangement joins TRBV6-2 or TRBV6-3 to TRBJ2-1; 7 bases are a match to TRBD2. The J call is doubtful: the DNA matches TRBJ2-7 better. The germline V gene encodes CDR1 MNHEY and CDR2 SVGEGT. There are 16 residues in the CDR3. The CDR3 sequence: CASSPPGRESYNEQYF. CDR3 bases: TGTGCCAGCAGCCCCCCTGGGCGGGAGAGCTACAATGAGCAGTACTTC.

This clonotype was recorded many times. The CDR3 region has the DNA TGTGCCAGCAGCTTTGACGGGAGGGGTTACGAGCAGTACTTC. Its protein product is CASSFDGRGYEQYF. The V call is TRBV7-2, the J call TRBJ2-7; 8 bases are shared with TRBD2. V lost 3 bases to trimming and J lost 4 bases; unmatched junction nucleotides: 5. The germline CDR1 and CDR2 sequences are SGHTA and FQGNSA. The CDR3 sequence is 14 residues long.

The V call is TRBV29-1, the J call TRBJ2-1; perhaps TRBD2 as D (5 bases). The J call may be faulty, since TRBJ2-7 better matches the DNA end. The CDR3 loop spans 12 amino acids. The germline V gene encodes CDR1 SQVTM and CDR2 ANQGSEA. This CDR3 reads CSVELAYNEQYF. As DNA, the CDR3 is TGCAGCGTTGAGCTAGCCTACAATGAGCAGTACTTC.